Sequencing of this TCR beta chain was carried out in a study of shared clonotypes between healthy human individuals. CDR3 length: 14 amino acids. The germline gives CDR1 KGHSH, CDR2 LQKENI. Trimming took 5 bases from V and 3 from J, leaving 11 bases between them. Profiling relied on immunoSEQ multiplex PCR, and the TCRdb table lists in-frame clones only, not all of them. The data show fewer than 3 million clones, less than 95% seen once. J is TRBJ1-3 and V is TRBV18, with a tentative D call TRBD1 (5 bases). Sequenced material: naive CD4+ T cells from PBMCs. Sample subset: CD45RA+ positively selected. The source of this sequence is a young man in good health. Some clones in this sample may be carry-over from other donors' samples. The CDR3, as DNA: TGTGCCAGCTCAGCCTTAGGGGTTGGAAACACCATATATTTT. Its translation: CASSALGVGNTIYF.